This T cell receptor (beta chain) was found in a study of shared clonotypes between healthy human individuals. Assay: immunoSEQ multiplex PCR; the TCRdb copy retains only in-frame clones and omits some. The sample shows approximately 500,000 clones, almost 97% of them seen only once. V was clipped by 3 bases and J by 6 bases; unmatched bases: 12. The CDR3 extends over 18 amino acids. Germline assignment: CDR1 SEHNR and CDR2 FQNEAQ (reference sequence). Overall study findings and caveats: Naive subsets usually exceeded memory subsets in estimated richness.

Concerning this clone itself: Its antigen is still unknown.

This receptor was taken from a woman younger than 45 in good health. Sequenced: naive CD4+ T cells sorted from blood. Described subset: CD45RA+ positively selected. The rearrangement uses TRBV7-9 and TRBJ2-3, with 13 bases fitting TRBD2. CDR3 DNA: TGTGCCAGCAGCTTCGACGATACTAGCGGGAGGGCCAGGGATACGCAGTATTTT. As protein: CASSFDDTSGRARDTQYF.